The 14 T cell receptor beta chains in this list originate from one sample, sequenced in a study of T cells in Graves' hyperthyroidism and ophthalmopathy. Regions amplified from RNA transcripts were the TCR beta CDR3 regions. In the first-round RT-PCR of the TCR CDR3, the HTBI primer set was used. Each CDR3 protein gets one entry after TCRdb re-called the multiplex PCR reads with MiXCR. Of under 350,000 distinct CDR3 sequences listed, around 23% were seen once; the top ten hold around 48%. The source material was blood. The receptors here all came from a woman aged 45-65 years with Graves' hyperthyroidism.

This chain uses TRBV20-1 with TRBJ2-5; D might be TRBD2 (5 bases). V gave up 8 bases and J gave up 5 bases, with 18 bases separating them. The germline gives CDR1 DFQATT, CDR2 SNEGSKA (reference sequence). The CDR3 spans 13 residues. Here the CDR3 reads CSTTGLNGETQYF. The CDR3 region has the DNA TGCAGTACCACGGGATTAAATGGGGAGACCCAGTACTTC.

This clonotype appeared many times. V and J are TRBV3-1 and TRBJ2-1; 9 bases match TRBD2. Germline values: CDR1 LGHDT, CDR2 YNNKEL (reference sequence). J was trimmed by 4 bases and V by 6 bases; bases with no gene match: 4. This CDR3 is 14 amino acids long. Here the CDR3 reads CASSPSGKYNEQFF. The CDR3 DNA reads TGTGCCAGCAGTCCTAGCGGGAAGTACAATGAGCAGTTCTTC.

This clonotype was seen at least ten times. The chain couples TRBV27 to TRBJ1-1; D unclear. Germline loops: CDR1 MNHEY, CDR2 SMNVEV (reference sequence). There are 12 residues in the CDR3. V shed 5 bases and J shed 5 bases, with 9 bases lying between them. The CDR3 sequence is CASSAGGTEAFF. In nucleotides, the CDR3 is TGTGCCAGCAGTGCAGGTGGGACTGAAGCTTTCTTT.

This clonotype was observed many times. The chain uses TRBV7-8 and TRBJ2-7; TRBD2 agrees at 9 bases. Losses at the gene ends were 1 base for V and 3 bases for J; bases not matched to a gene: 4. Germline assignment: CDR1 SGHVS and CDR2 FQNEAQ. This CDR3 has 15 residues. CDR3 residues: CASSLGLAELYEQYF. CDR3 sequence (DNA): TGTGCCAGCAGCTTAGGACTAGCGGAACTCTACGAGCAGTACTTC.

This rearrangement joins TRBV7-2 to TRBJ1-6; the D gene is possibly TRBD1 (5 bases). Germline values: CDR1 SGHTA, CDR2 FQGNSA. There are 16 residues in the CDR3. Trimming left V 3 bases short and J 1 base short, with 10 bases between. The CDR3 DNA reads TGTGCCAGCAGCTTGACGGGGGATTCCTATAATTCACCCCTCCACTTT. It is translated as CASSLTGDSYNSPLHF.

This clonotype was counted many times. The chain joins TRBV3-1 to TRBJ2-2; TRBD2 might be the D (6 bases). Trimming removed 10 bases at V and 1 base at J, with 10 bases between. Germline CDR1 is LGHDT and CDR2 is YNNKEL (reference sequence). The CDR3 has 13 amino acids. Here the CDR3 reads CAIDSGNTGELFF. The CDR3 region has the DNA TGTGCCATCGATAGCGGGAACACCGGGGAGCTGTTTTTT.

This clonotype was counted at least ten times. The J gene is TRBJ1-4, the V gene TRBV28; TRBD1 agrees at 7 bases. There are 18 residues in the CDR3. The junction had 18 bases not matched to a gene; V was cut back by 7 bases and J by 4 bases. Germline V gene lookup returns CDR1 MDHEN and CDR2 SYDVKM. CDR3 region: CASTPRAGGMGLNEKLFF. The CDR3 region has the DNA TGTGCCAGCACCCCTCGGGCAGGGGGGATGGGACTTAATGAAAAACTGTTTTTT.

This clonotype was picked up many times. V gene TRBV18 combines with J gene TRBJ2-3; TRBD2 is a possible D gene (6 bases). The length of the CDR3 is 13 residues. Germline V gene data show CDR1 as KGHSH and CDR2 as LQKENI. The V gene lost 5 bases and the J gene lost 6 bases, with 12 bases spanning the gap. The CDR3 DNA follows: TGTGCCAGCTCAGTTCGGGCGGGGGATACGCAGTATTTT. Translating gives CASSVRAGDTQYF. Full variable domain (remainder filled in from reference TRBV18 and TRBJ2-3): NAGVMQNPRHLVRRRGQEARLRCSPMKGHSHVYWYRQLPEEGLKFMVYLQKENIIDESGMPKERFSAEFPKEGPSILRIQQVVRGDSAAYFCASSVRAGDTQYFGPGTRLTVL.

A few counts support this clonotype. The V gene is TRBV20-1, the J gene TRBJ2-4, with TRBD1 identical over 7 bases. V shed 5 bases, J shed 2 bases, and the junction held 6 bases outside the gene matches. This CDR3 spans 14 amino acids. Germline assignment: CDR1 DFQATT and CDR2 SNEGSKA (reference sequence). The DNA for the CDR3 is TGCAGTGCTGACGCGACAGGGACCAAAAACATTCAGTACTTC. Protein sequence: CSADATGTKNIQYF.

J is TRBJ1-5 and V is TRBV25-1, with 7 bases identical to TRBD1. Germline V gene lookup returns CDR1 MGHDK and CDR2 SYGVNS. The CDR3 consists of 14 residues. J gave up 15 bases and V 8 bases, and 19 bases lay outside the gene matches. In DNA, the CDR3 is TGTGCCAGCCCTTGTCCCGGGACAGCCCCCCATAGGCATTTT. Its translation: CASPCPGTAPHRHF. Based on the CDR3 plus reference TRBV25-1 and TRBJ1-5, the full variable domain is EADIYQTPRYLVIGTGKKITLECSQTMGHDKMYWYQQDPGMELHLIHYSYGVNSTEKGDLSSESTVSRIRTEHFPLTLESARPSHTSQYLCASPCPGTAPHRHFGDGTRLSIL.

Ten or more counts support this clonotype. The chain links TRBV5-6 to TRBJ2-7, with unresolved D. Trimming removed 1 base from V and 3 bases from J, with 8 bases in between. Germline V lookup: CDR1 SGHDT, CDR2 YYEEEE. There are 13 residues in the CDR3. The CDR3 region is CASSLTMNYEQYF. CDR3 nucleotide sequence: TGTGCCAGCAGCTTGACTATGAACTACGAGCAGTACTTC. Full variable domain (outside the CDR3, taken from reference TRBV5-6 and TRBJ2-7): DAGVTQSPTHLIKTRGQQVTLRCSPKSGHDTVSWYQQALGQGPQFIFQYYEEEERQRGNFPDRFSGHQFPNYSSELNVNALLLGDSALYLCASSLTMNYEQYFGPGTRLTVT.

This clonotype has a count of ten or more. J is TRBJ2-7 and V is TRBV7-3; D may be TRBD2 (5 bases). Germline lookup yields CDR1 SGHTA and CDR2 FQGTGA. Trimming removed 5 bases at V and 3 bases at J, with 14 bases between. The CDR3 is 14 amino acids. This CDR3 is CASSSNRDLYEQYF. The CDR3 bases are TGTGCCAGCAGCAGCAACCGGGATCTCTACGAGCAGTACTTC.

This clonotype was seen more than once but under ten times. V and J are TRBV18 and TRBJ2-1, with a weak D call TRBD1 (6 bases). The CDR3 has 15 residues. Germline V gene lookup returns CDR1 KGHSH and CDR2 LQKENI. The V and J ends lost 6 bases and 2 bases respectively, with 14 bases between them. CDR3 region: CASSPIQGTYNEQFF. The CDR3 DNA reads as TGTGCCAGCTCTCCAATACAGGGAACCTACAATGAGCAGTTCTTC. The variable domain in full, with the rest retrieved from reference TRBV18 and TRBJ2-1, is NAGVMQNPRHLVRRRGQEARLRCSPMKGHSHVYWYRQLPEEGLKFMVYLQKENIIDESGMPKERFSAEFPKEGPSILRIQQVVRGDSAAYFCASSPIQGTYNEQFFGPGTRLTVL.

The V and J genes are TRBV9 and TRBJ2-3; tentatively, D is TRBD2 (6 bases). This CDR3 is 15 amino acids long. The germline V gene has CDR1 SGDLS and CDR2 YYNGEE. V lost 0 bases and J lost 7, with 15 bases in between. Here the CDR3 reads CASSVEPGGDYTQYF. The CDR3 DNA reads as TGTGCCAGCAGCGTAGAACCAGGTGGGGACTATACGCAGTATTTT.